A single sample gave rise to the 20 T cell receptor delta chains below, sequenced in a study of γδ T cells in repeated Plasmodium falciparum infection. Bulk repertoires came from Vgamma9/Vdelta2+ or Vdelta2-negative gammadelta T cells flow-sorted from PBMC. TCRdb re-processed the multiplex PCR reads using CATT. The sample has around 46,000 delta-chain clones; roughly 1.9% are singletons. The sequencing input was gamma-delta T cells from blood. The receptor set was obtained from a pool of human donors (malaria-infected and uninfected, not separated).

This clone was detected a few times. Translating this DNA gives a protein that differs at residue 13 from the TCRdb one, which belongs to a much larger clone; a read error is likely, and the protein shown is this translation. No J gene call was made, and the V gene is TRDV2. The germline CDR1 and CDR2 sequences are GEAIGNYY and EKD. The CDR3 runs 15 residues. The CDR3, as DNA: TGTGCCTGTGACACCATCACCCAAAACACCGATAAACCCATCTTT. This sequence encodes CACDTITQNTDKPIF.

For this clone: This likely traces to a read error, being one base from a far larger clone. The same CDR3 arises from other DNA sequences in this sample as well. This chain uses TRDV1 with TRDJ1, with 12 positions matching TRDD3. The J gene, left out of TCRdb, was set here by checking the DNA against germline. Trimming took 4 bases from V and 3 from J; bases not matched to a gene: 21. CDR3 length: 21 residues. Looked up from germline, CDR1 is TSWWSYY and CDR2 is QGS. The CDR3 is CALGVPRAFFYYWGIPDKLIF. In DNA form, the CDR3 reads TGTGCTCTTGGGGTCCCACGGGCCTTCTTCTATTACTGGGGGATACCCGATAAACTCATCTTT.

Details on this clone: The TCRdb protein comes from a much larger clone and disagrees with this DNA's translation at residue 3, likely due to a read error; the protein given here is derived from the DNA. CDR3 in DNA: TGTGCTCATGGGTGTGCTCAAGTGTCCGATAAACTCATCTTT. It encodes CAHGCAQVSDKLIF. The rearrangement uses TRDV1 and TRDJ1; unclear D gene. The J gene, absent from TCRdb, was called here by matching the DNA to germline. This CDR3 is built from 14 residues. Germline loops: CDR1 TSWWSYY, CDR2 QGS.

The chain joins TRDV2 to TRDJ3; a weak D match, TRDD3 (6 bases). No J gene is reported in TCRdb; it was inferred here by comparing the DNA with germline. Germline V gene sequence: CDR1 GEAIGNYY, CDR2 EKD. The CDR3 length is 18 residues. Deletions cut 3 bases from V and 17 bases from J, with 31 bases between. In nucleotides, the CDR3 is TGTGCCTGTGACCAACTAAGGGACACCACCTGGGGAGAACGAAAGATGTTTTTC. It codes for CACDQLRDTTWGERKMFF.

Notes on this clone: TCRdb pairs this DNA with a much larger clone's protein that differs at residue 11, likely a read error; the protein shown was translated from the DNA. The chain employs TRDV1 and TRDJ3; D not resolved. The J gene, not given by TCRdb, was assigned here from a germline match of the nucleotide sequence. The CDR3 is 22 residues long. V lost 1 base and J 1 base, leaving 23 bases between the germline ends. CDR1 is TSWWSYY and CDR2 is QGS in the germline V gene. Here the CDR3 DNA reads TGTGCTCTTGGGGAACATGGCCTCAGGAGGGGTATTGGATCCTGGGACACCCGACAGATGTTTTTC. Translation gives CALGEHGLRRGIGSWDTRQMFF.

The sample holds many counts of this clone. The CDR3 protein is CALGELGIRTTRGWGIHPYTDKLIF. DNA for the CDR3: TGTGCTCTTGGGGAACTAGGAATCAGGACTACGAGGGGTTGGGGGATACACCCTTACACCGATAAACTCATCTTT. V usage is TRDV1 and J usage is TRDJ1; 10 bases match TRDD3. The CDR3 runs 25 residues. The J segment lost 0 bases and the V segment lost 0 bases, leaving 28 bases of the junction unmatched. From germline, CDR1 is TSWWSYY and CDR2 QGS.

About this clone itself: TCRdb has a much larger clone's protein, which differs at residue 8 from the translation of this DNA, likely because of a read error; what is shown is the protein translated from the DNA. The V and J genes are TRDV1 and TRDJ1; 10 positions agree with TRDD3. TCRdb supplies no J gene; here it was assigned by aligning the nucleotide sequence to germline. The CDR3 is 20 amino acids. The germline gives CDR1 TSWWSYY, CDR2 QGS. J was trimmed by 0 bases and V by 3 bases; bases with no gene match: 16. The CDR3 DNA is TGTGCTCTTGGGGACCTAGGCGCGTACTGGGGGATTACCAACACCGATAAACTCATCTTT. Translation: CALGDLGAYWGITNTDKLIF.

The table lists this clone with a few counts. A much larger clone differs from this one at a single base, so this may be a read error. Different DNA sequences within this sample yield the same CDR3. The chain links TRDV1 to TRDJ1, with TRDD3 identical over 9 bases. The ends lost 3 bases at V and 0 bases at J; junction bases unmatched: 20. Germline CDR1 TSWWSYY, CDR2 QGS. CDR3 length: 21 amino acids. CDR3 DNA sequence: TGTGCTCTTGGGGACTTTACTTTTTCCGCGGTGCTGGGGGATTACACCGATAAACTCATCTTT. This codes for CALGDFTFSAVLGDYTDKLIF.

Comment on this clone: This could be a read error, since a much larger clone is one nucleotide away. Different DNA sequences within this sample yield the same CDR3. The chain carries TRAV14/DV4 and TRDJ1; 8 bases agree with TRDD3. The CDR3 covers 23 residues. In germline, CDR1 is TSDPSYG, CDR2 QGSYDQQN (reference sequence). V gave up 0 bases and J gave up 0 bases; unmatched junction bases: 24. The CDR3: CAMREGRSYDWGLSHAYTDKLIF. In DNA form, the CDR3 reads TGTGCAATGAGAGAGGGGAGGTCCTACGACTGGGGGCTTAGCCATGCCTACACCGATAAACTCATCTTT.

Details on this clone: TCRdb lists the protein of a much larger clone for this DNA, which differs at residue 12, so this is likely a read error; the protein given here is translated from the DNA itself. This rearrangement joins TRDV1 to TRDJ1, with 9 nucleotides matching TRDD3. The J gene, absent from TCRdb, was called here by matching the DNA to germline. The CDR3 contains 21 residues. V trimming: 2 bases; J trimming: 4 bases; junction bases outside the gene matches: 23. Germline V gene data show CDR1 as TSWWSYY and CDR2 as QGS. CDR3 region: CALGERVQYWGTRFRGDKLIF. In nucleotides, the CDR3 is TGTGCTCTTGGGGAAAGGGTCCAGTACTGGGGGACCCGATTTAGAGGCGATAAACTCATCTTT.

To note about this clone: The protein TCRdb lists belongs to a much larger clone and differs from this DNA's translation at residue 3, which points to a read error; the protein shown is made from the DNA. The chain is built from TRDV2 and TRDJ1, with 11 bases matching TRDD3. The J gene, left out of TCRdb, was set here by checking the DNA against germline. Germline V gene lookup returns CDR1 GEAIGNYY and CDR2 EKD. The CDR3 sequence is 17 residues long. In DNA form, the CDR3 reads TGTGCCTATGACACTCTGGGGGATACTTCGTACACCGATAAACTCATCTTT. Translation gives CAYDTLGDTSYTDKLIF.

This clone was observed a handful of times. A read error likely explains why the TCRdb protein, taken from a much larger clone, differs from this DNA's translation at residue 6; the protein shown is translated from the DNA. This sequence joins TRDV1 and TRDJ2, with 9 nucleotides matching TRDD3. TCRdb records no J gene; here it was assigned by comparing the DNA to germline. The length of the CDR3 is 24 residues. Germline assignment: CDR1 TSWWSYY and CDR2 QGS. V trimming: 1 base; J trimming: 6 bases; junction bases outside the gene matches: 30. The CDR3 DNA reads TGTGCTCTTGGGGAACCAGTGTATGCCTGGATCTCCTGGGGGATTTATAATAAGGCAGCACAACTCTTCTTT. It encodes CALGEPVYAWISWGIYNKAAQLFF.

Details on this clone: The amino acid sequence in TCRdb belongs to a much larger clone and departs from this DNA's translation at residue 13, likely a sequencing read error; the sequence shown is translated from the DNA. V gene TRDV3 combines with J gene TRDJ1; TRDD3 matches at 12 bases. Here the J gene came from matching the DNA to germline, since TCRdb omits it. Germline CDR1 reads TVYSNPD; CDR2 reads GDNSRS (reference sequence). After removal of 4 bases from V and 1 base from J, the junction contained 22 bases not matched to a gene. The CDR3 contains 20 residues. This CDR3 is CASDSYQGAGGYGATDKLIF. Written as DNA, the CDR3 is TGTGCCTCCGATTCTTATCAGGGTGCTGGGGGATACGGGGCCACCGATAAACTCATCTTT.

This clone occurred many times. TCRdb's protein for this DNA is that of a much larger clone and differs from the translation at residue 3, likely a read error; the protein shown is the DNA translation. V usage is TRDV1 and J usage is TRDJ2; 12 bases match TRDD3. Germline V lookup: CDR1 TSWWSYY, CDR2 QGS. This CDR3 has 23 amino acids. The CDR3 nucleotides read TGTGCTCCTGGGGAACCGGCGTACTGGGGGATACCTGTGTTGATAGCTTTGACAGCACAACTCTTCTTT. It translates to CAPGEPAYWGIPVLIALTAQLFF.

Of note for this clone: TCRdb's listed protein matches a much larger clone and diverges from this DNA's translation at residue 13, likely through a read error; the protein shown comes from the DNA. The rearrangement uses TRDV1 and TRDJ1; TRDD2 agrees at 8 bases. No J gene was available from TCRdb, and it was assigned here by a germline match of the DNA. The CDR3 is made up of 22 amino acids. Germline V CDR1 and CDR2: TSWWSYY, QGS. The V and J ends lost 3 bases and 2 bases, in that order; junction bases with no gene match: 26. Here the CDR3 reads CALGDNFFLLRDAGEFTDKLIF. CDR3 nucleotides: TGTGCTCTTGGGGATAATTTCTTCCTACTTCGGGATGCGGGGGAATTTACCGATAAACTCATCTTT.

Worth noting for this clone: TCRdb has a much larger clone's protein, which differs at residue 16 from the translation of this DNA, likely because of a read error; what is shown is the protein translated from the DNA. No J gene was called, and the V gene is TRDV3; the D call in the table, TRDD3, was not verified against the DNA. Germline CDR1 is TVYSNPD and CDR2 is GDNSRS (reference sequence). This CDR3 spans 17 amino acids. CDR3 sequence: CAFSGLHYGDYTDKLTF. CDR3 nucleotide sequence: TGTGCCTTTTCAGGGTTACATTACGGGGATTACACCGATAAACTCACCTTT.

About this clone: It differs at one base from a far larger clone, so likely a read error. The sample holds other DNA sequences that translate to the same CDR3. The chain links TRDV2 to TRDJ1; D possibly corresponds to TRDD3 (5 bases). The J gene, not given by TCRdb, was assigned here from a germline match of the nucleotide sequence. V shed 3 bases and J shed 4 bases, with 17 bases lying between them. CDR1 and CDR2 (germline): GEAIGNYY, EKD. The CDR3 extends over 15 amino acids. In nucleotides, the CDR3 is TGTGCCTGTGACCCCTGGGAGGATAAAAACGATAAACTCATCTTT. It yields the protein CACDPWEDKNDKLIF.

This clone has more than one count but fewer than ten. TCRdb has a much larger clone's protein, which differs at residue 15 from the translation of this DNA, likely because of a read error; what is shown is the protein translated from the DNA. This chain links TRDV2 with TRDJ3; a weak D match, TRDD3 (6 bases). The J gene, absent from TCRdb, was called here by matching the DNA to germline. The CDR3 covers 18 residues. Germline assignment: CDR1 GEAIGNYY and CDR2 EKD. For the CDR3, the DNA is TGTGCCTGTGACACCGTGGGGATTGATTCCTGGGACACCCGACGGATGTTTTTC. Encoded protein: CACDTVGIDSWDTRRMFF.

About this clone: The protein TCRdb lists belongs to a much larger clone and differs from this DNA's translation at residue 10, which points to a read error; the protein shown is made from the DNA. The gene calls are TRDV3 and TRDJ1; D gene uncertain. As TCRdb names no J gene, one was assigned here on the basis of a DNA match to germline. Germline loops: CDR1 TVYSNPD, CDR2 GDNSRS (reference sequence). V lost 5 bases and J 0 bases, leaving 43 bases between the germline ends. This CDR3 has 23 amino acids. For the CDR3, the DNA is TGTGCCAGACGAGAACTGCAGCCTTACACCATCCCCCTCAAAGCCCCGTACACCGATAAACTCATCTTT. It codes for CARRELQPYTIPLKAPYTDKLIF.

This clone came up many times. A far larger clone is one base from this, pointing to a likely read error. Distinct nucleotide sequences in the sample also encode this CDR3. DNA for the CDR3: TGTGCCTTCGAGCCTACTACGAATTGTGGGGGATCCTACACCGATAAACTCATCTTT. Translating it yields CAFEPTTNCGGSYTDKLIF. This chain links TRDV3 with TRDJ1; 8 nucleotides align to TRDD3. Here the J gene was assigned by germline matching of the DNA, as TCRdb has none. The CDR3 runs to 19 residues. Germline V CDR1 and CDR2: TVYSNPD, GDNSRS (reference sequence). V trimming: 3 bases; J trimming: 0 bases; junction bases outside the gene matches: 21.